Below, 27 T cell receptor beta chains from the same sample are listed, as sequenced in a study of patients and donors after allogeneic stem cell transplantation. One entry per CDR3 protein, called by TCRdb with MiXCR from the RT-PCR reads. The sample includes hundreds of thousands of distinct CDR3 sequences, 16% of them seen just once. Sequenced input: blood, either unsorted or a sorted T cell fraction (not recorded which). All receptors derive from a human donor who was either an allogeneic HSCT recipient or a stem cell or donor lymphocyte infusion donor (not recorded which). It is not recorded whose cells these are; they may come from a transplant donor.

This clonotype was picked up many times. CDR3 protein: CATGPAGNTGELFF. The CDR3 nucleotides read TGTGCCACCGGACCGGCCGGGAACACCGGGGAGCTGTTTTTT. This chain connects TRBV24-1 to TRBJ2-2; D gene unclear. CDR1 is KGHDR and CDR2 is SFDVKD in the germline V gene. V lost 9 bases, J lost 1 base, and 11 bases lay in between. The CDR3 has 14 residues.

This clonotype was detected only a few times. The CDR3 reads CASSLLWRANYNEFF. The CDR3 bases are TGTGCCAGCAGCTTATTATGGCGGGCCAACTACAATGAGTTCTTC. The chain couples TRBV7-8 to TRBJ2-1, with a weak D call TRBD2 (5 bases). V shed 2 bases and J shed 14 bases, with 22 bases lying between them. The CDR3 covers 15 residues. Germline CDR1 SGHVS, CDR2 FQNEAQ.

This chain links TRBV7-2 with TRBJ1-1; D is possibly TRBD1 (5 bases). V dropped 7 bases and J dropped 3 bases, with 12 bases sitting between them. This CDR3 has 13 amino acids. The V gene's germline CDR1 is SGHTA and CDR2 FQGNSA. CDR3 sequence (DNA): TGTGCCAGCACCCTCCGGGGCCACACTGAAGCTTTCTTT. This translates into CASTLRGHTEAFF.

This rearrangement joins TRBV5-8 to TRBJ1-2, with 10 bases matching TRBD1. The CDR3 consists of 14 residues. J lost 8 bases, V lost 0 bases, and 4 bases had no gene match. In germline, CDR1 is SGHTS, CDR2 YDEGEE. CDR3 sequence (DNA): TGTGCCAGCAGCTTGGAGGGACAGGGGACCGGCTACACCTTC. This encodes CASSLEGQGTGYTF.

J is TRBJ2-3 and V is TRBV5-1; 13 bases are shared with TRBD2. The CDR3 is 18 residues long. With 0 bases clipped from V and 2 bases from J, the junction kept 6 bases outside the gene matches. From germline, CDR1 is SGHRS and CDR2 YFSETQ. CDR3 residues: CASSLGLAGGTNTDTQYF. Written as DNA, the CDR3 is TGCGCCAGCAGCTTGGGACTAGCGGGAGGCACTAACACAGATACGCAGTATTTT.

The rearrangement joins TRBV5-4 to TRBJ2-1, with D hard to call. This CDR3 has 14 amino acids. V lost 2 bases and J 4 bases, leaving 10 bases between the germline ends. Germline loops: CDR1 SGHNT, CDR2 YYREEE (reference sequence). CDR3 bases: TGTGCCAGCAGCTTAGAAGCTGCATACAATGAGCAGTTCTTC. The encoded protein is CASSLEAAYNEQFF.

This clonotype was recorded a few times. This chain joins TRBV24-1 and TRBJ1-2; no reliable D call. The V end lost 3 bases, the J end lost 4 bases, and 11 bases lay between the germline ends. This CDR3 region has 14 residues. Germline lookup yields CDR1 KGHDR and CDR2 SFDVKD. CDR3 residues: CATSDTLDGYGYTF. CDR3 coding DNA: TGTGCCACCAGTGATACTCTAGATGGCTATGGCTACACCTTC.

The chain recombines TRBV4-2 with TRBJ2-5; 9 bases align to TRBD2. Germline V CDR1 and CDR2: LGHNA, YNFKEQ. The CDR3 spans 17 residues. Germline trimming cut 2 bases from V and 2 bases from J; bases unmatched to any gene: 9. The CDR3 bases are TGTGCCAGCAGCCAATATAGCGGGGGCTGGTCTCAAGAGACCCAGTACTTC. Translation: CASSQYSGGWSQETQYF.

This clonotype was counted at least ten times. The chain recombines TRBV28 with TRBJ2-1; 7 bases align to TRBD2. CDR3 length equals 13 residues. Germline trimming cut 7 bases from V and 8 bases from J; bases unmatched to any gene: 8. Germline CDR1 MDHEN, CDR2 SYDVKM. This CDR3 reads CASTLGGGYEQFF. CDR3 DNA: TGTGCCAGCACCCTTGGGGGGGGTTATGAGCAGTTCTTC.

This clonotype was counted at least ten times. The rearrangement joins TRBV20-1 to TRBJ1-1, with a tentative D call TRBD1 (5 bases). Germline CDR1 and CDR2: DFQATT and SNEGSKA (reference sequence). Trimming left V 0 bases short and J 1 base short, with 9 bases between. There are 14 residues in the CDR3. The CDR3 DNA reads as TGCAGTGCTAGAGATCCGACAGCGAACACTGAAGCTTTCTTT. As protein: CSARDPTANTEAFF.

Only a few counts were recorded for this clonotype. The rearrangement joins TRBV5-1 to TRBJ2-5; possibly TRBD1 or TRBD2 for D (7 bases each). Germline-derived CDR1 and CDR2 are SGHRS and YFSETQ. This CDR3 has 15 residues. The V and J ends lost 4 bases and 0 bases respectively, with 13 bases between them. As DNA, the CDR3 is TGCGCCAGCAGCAGCGGGGACAGAGACCAAGAGACCCAGTACTTC. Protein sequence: CASSSGDRDQETQYF. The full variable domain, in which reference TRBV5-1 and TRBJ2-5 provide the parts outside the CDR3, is KAGVTQTPRYLIKTRGQQVTLSCSPISGHRSVSWYQQTPGQGLQFLFEYFSETQRNKGNFPGRFSGRQFSNSRSEMNVSTLELGDSALYLCASSSGDRDQETQYFGPGTRLLVL.

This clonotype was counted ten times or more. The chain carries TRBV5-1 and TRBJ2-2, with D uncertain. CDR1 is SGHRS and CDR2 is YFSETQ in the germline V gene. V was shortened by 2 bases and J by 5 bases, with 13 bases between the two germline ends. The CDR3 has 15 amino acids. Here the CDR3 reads CASSFTATITGELFF. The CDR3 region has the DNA TGCGCCAGCAGCTTCACAGCTACGATTACCGGGGAGCTGTTTTTT.

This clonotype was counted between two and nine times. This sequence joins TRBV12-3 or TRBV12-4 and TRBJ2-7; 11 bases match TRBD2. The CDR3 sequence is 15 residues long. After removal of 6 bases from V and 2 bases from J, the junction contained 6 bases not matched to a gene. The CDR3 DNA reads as TGTGCCAGCAGGATGGGACTAGCGGCCCCCTACGAGCAGTACTTC. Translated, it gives CASRMGLAAPYEQYF.

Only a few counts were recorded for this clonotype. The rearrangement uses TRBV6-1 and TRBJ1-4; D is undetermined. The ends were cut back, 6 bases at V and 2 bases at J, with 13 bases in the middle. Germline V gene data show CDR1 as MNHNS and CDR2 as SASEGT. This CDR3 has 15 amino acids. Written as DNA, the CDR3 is TGTGCCAGCAGCCCCCGGGCAGACACTAATGAAAAACTGTTTTTT. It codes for CASSPRADTNEKLFF.

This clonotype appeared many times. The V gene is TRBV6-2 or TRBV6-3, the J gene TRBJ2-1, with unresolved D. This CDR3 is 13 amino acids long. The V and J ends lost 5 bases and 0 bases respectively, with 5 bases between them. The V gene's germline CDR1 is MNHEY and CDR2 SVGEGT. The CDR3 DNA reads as TGTGCCAGCAGTCGGAGCTCCTACAATGAGCAGTTCTTC. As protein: CASSRSSYNEQFF.

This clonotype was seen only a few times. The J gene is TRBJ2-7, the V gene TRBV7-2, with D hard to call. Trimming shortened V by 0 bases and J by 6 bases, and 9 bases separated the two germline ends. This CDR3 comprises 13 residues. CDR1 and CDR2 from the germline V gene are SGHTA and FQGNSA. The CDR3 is CASSLAPGLEQYF. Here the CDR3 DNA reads TGTGCCAGCAGCTTAGCGCCCGGGCTCGAGCAGTACTTC.

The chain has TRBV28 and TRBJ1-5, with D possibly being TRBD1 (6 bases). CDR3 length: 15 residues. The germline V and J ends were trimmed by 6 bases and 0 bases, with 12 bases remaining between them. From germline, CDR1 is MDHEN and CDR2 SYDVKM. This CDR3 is CASSRTGISNQPQHF. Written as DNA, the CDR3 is TGTGCCAGCAGCCGCACAGGGATTAGCAATCAGCCCCAGCATTTT.

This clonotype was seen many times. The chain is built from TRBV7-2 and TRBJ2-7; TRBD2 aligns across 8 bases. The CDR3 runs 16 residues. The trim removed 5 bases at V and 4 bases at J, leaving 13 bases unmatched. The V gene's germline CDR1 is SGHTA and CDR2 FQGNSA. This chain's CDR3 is CASSRWGAGAPYEQYF. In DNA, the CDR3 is TGTGCCAGCAGCCGATGGGGAGCGGGGGCACCTTACGAGCAGTACTTC.

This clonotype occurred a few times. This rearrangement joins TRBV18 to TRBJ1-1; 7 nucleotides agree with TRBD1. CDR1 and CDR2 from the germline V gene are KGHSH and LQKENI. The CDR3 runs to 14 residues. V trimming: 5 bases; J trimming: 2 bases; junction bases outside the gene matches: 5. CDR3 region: CASSKTGVNTEAFF. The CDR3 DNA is TGTGCCAGCTCAAAAACAGGGGTAAACACTGAAGCTTTCTTT.

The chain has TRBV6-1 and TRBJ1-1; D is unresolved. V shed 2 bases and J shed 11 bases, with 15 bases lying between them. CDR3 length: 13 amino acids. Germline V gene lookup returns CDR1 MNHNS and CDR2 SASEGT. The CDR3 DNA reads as TGTGCCAGCAGTGAAAGACGGCCAGACGACGCTTTCTTT. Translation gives CASSERRPDDAFF.

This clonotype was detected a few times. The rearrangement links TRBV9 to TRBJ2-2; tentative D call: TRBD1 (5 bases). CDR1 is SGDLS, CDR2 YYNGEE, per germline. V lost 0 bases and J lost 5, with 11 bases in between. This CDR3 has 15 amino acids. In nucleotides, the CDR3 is TGTGCCAGCAGCGTAGAAGGGGCGAGGACCGGGGAGCTGTTTTTT. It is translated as CASSVEGARTGELFF.

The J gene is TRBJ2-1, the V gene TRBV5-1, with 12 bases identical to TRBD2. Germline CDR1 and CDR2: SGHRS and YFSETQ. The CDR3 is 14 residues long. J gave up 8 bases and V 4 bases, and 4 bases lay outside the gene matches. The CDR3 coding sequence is TGCGCCAGCAGCCCCGGACTAGCGGGACATGAGCAGTTCTTC. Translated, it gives CASSPGLAGHEQFF.

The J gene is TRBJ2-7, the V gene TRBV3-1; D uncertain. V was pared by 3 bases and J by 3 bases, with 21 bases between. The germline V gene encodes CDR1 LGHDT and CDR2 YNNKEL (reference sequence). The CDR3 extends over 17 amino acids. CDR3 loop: CASSQSLGSLGFYEQYF. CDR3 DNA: TGTGCCAGCAGCCAGAGCCTAGGGTCCTTGGGATTCTACGAGCAGTACTTC.

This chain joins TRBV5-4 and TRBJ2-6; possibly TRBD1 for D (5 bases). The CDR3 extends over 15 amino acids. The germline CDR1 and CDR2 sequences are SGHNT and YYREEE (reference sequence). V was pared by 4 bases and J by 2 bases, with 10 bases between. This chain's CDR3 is CASSPQGTGANVLTF. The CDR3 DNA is TGTGCCAGCAGCCCTCAGGGAACTGGGGCCAACGTCCTGACTTTC.

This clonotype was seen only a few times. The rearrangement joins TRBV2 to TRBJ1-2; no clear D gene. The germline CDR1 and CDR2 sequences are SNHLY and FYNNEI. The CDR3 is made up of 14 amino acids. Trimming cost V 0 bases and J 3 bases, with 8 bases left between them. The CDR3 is CASSEAPAYYGYTF. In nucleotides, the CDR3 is TGTGCCAGCAGTGAAGCGCCAGCATACTATGGCTACACCTTC.

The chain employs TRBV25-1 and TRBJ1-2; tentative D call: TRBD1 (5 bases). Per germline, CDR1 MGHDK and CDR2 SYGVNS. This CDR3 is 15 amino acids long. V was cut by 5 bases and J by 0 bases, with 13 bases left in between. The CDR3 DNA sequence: TGTGCCAGCAGTAATCACCCGACAGCTAACTATGGCTACACCTTC. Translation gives CASSNHPTANYGYTF.

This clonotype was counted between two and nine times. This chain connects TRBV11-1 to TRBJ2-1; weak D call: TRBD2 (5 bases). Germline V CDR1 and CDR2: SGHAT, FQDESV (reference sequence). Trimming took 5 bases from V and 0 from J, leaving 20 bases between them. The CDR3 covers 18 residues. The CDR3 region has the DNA TGTGCCAGCAGCCCACAAAGGAGGCCGTGGAGCTCCTACAATGAGCAGTTCTTC. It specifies CASSPQRRPWSSYNEQFF.